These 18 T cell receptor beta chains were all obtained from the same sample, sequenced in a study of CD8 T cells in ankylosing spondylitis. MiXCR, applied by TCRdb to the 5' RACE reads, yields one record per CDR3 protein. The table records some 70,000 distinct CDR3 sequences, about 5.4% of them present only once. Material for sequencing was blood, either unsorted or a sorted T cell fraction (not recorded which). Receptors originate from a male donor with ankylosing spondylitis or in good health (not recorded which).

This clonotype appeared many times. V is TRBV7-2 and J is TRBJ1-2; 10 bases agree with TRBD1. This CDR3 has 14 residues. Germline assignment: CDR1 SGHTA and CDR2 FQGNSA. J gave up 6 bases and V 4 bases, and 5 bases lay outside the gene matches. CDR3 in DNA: TGTGCCAGCAGCTCTTACGGGACAGGGGATGGCTACACCTTC. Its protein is CASSSYGTGDGYTF.

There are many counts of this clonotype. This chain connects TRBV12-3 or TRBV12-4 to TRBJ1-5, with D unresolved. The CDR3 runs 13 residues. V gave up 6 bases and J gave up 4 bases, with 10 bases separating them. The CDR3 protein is CASSREVNQPQHF. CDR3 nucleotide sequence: TGTGCCAGCAGCCGGGAGGTGAATCAGCCCCAGCATTTT.

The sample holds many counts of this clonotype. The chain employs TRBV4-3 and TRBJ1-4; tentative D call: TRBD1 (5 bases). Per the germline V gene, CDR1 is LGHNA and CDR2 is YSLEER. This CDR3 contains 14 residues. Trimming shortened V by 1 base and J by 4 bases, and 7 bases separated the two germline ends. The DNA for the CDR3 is TGCGCCAGCAGCCAAGGGGGACGTAATGAAAAACTGTTTTTT. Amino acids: CASSQGGRNEKLFF.

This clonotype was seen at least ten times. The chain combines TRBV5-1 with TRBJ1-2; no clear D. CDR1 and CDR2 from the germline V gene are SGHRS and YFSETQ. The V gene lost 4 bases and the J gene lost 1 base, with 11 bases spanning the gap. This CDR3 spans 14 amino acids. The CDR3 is CASSPNPGNYGYTF. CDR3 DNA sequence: TGCGCCAGCAGCCCGAACCCCGGTAACTATGGCTACACCTTC.

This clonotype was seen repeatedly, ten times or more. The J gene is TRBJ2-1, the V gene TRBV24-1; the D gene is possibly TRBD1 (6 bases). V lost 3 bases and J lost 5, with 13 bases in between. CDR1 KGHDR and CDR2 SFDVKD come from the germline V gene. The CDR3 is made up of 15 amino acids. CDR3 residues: CATSDANRAHNEQFF. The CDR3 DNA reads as TGTGCCACCAGTGATGCTAACAGGGCTCACAATGAGCAGTTCTTC.

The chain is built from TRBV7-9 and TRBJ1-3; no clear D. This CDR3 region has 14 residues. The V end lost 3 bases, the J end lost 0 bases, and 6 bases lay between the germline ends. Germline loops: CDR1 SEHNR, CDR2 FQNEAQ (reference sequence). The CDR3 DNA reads TGTGCCAGCAGCTTCTCTGCCTCTGGAAACACCATATATTTT. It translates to CASSFSASGNTIYF. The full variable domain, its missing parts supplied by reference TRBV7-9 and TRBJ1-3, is DTGVSQNPRHKITKRGQNVTFRCDPISEHNRLYWYRQTLGQGPEFLTYFQNEAQLEKSRLLSDRFSAERPKGSFSTLEIQRTEQGDSAMYLCASSFSASGNTIYFGEGSWLTVV.

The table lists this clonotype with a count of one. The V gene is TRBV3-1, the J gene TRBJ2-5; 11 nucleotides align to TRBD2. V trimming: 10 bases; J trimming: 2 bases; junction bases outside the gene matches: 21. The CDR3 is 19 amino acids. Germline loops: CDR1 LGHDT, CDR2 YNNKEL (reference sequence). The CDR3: CAICLSGVLAGGLQETQYF. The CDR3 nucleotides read TGTGCCATCTGTTTGAGTGGGGTGCTAGCGGGGGGACTTCAAGAGACCCAGTACTTC.

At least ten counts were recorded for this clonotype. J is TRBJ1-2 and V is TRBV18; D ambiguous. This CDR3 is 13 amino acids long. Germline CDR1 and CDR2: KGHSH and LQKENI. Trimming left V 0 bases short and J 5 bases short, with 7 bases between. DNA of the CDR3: TGTGCCAGCTCACCACCGGTCTCTTATGGCTACACCTTC. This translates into CASSPPVSYGYTF.

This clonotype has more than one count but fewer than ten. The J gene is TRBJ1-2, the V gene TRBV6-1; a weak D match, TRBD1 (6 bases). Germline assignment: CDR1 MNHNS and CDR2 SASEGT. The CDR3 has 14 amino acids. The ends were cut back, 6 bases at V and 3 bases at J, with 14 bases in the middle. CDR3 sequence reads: CASRMAGDDYGYTF. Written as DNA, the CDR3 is TGTGCCAGCAGAATGGCAGGGGATGACTATGGCTACACCTTC.

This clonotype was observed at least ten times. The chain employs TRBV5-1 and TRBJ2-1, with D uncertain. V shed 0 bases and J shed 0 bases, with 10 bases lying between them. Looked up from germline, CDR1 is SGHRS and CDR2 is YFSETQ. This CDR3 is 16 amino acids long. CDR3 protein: CASSLDGSSSYNEQFF. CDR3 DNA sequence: TGCGCCAGCAGCTTGGATGGATCGAGCTCCTACAATGAGCAGTTCTTC.

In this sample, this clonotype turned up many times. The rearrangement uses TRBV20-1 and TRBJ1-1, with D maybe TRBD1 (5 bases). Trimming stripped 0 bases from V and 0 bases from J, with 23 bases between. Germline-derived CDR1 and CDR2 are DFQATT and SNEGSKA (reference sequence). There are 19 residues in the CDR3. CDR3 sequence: CSAREEATGTSFMNTEAFF. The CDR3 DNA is TGCAGTGCTAGAGAAGAGGCAACCGGGACTAGTTTTATGAACACTGAAGCTTTCTTT.

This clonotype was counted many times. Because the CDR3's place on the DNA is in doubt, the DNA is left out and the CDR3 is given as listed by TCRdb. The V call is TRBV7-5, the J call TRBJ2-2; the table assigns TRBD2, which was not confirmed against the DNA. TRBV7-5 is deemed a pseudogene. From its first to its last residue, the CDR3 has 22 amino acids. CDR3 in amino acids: CISVPEALRILAGPPNTGELFF.

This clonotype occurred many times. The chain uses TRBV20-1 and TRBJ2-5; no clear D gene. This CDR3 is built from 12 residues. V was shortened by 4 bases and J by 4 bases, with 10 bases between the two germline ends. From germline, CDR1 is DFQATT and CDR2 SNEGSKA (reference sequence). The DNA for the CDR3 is TGCAGTGCTACCTTGATTCGAGAGACCCAGTACTTC. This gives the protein CSATLIRETQYF.

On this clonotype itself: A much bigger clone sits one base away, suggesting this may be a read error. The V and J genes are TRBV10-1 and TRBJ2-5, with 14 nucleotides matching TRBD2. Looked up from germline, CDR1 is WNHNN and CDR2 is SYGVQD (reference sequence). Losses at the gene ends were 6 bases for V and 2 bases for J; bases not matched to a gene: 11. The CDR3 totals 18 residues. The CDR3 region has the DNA TGCGCCAGCAGCTCGTCCAGGACTAGCGGGGGGCCTCAAGAGACCCAGTACTTC. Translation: CASSSSRTSGGPQETQYF.

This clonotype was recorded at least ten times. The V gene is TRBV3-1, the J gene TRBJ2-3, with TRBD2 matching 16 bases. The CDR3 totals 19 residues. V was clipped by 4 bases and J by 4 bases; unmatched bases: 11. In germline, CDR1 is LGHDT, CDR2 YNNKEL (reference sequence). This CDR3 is CASSLLGLAGGPSADTQYF. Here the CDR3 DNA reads TGTGCCAGCAGCCTGTTGGGACTAGCGGGGGGGCCGTCCGCAGATACGCAGTATTTT.

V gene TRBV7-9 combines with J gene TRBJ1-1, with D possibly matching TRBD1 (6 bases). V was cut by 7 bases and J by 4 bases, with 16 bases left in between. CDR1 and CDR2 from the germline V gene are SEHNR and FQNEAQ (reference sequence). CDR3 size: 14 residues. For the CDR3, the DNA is TGTGCCAGCAACTTCGGTATCAGGGGCACTGAAGCTTTCTTT. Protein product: CASNFGIRGTEAFF.

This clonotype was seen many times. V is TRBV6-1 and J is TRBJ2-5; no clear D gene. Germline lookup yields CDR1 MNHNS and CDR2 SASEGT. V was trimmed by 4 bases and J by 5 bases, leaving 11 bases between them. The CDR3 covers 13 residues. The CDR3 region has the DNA TGTGCCAGCAGTGCCCGCTATAAGGAGACCCAGTACTTC. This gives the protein CASSARYKETQYF.

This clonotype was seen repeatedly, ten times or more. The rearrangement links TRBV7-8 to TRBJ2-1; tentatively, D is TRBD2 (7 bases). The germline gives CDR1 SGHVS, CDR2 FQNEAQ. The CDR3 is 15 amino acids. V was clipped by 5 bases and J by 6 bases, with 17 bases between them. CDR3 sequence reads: CASSQRGGPPNEQFF. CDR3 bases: TGTGCCAGCAGCCAAAGGGGGGGGCCTCCCAATGAGCAGTTCTTC.